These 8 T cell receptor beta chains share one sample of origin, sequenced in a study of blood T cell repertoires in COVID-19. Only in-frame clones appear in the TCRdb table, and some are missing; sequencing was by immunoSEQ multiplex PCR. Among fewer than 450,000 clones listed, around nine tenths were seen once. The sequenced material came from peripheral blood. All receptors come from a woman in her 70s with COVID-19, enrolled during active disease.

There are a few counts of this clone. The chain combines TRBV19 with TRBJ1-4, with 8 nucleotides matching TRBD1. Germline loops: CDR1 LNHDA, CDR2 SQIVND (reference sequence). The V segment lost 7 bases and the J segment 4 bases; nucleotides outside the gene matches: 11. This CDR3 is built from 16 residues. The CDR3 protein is CASTGQGGRFNEKLFF. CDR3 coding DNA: TGTGCCAGTACCGGACAGGGAGGAAGGTTTAATGAAAAACTGTTTTTT.

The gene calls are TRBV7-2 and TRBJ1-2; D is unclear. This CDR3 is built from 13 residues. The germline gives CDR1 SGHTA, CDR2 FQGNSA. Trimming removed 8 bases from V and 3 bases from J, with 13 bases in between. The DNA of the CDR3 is TGTGCCAGCCAGGAGGGCGTTTACTATGGCTACACCTTC. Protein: CASQEGVYYGYTF.

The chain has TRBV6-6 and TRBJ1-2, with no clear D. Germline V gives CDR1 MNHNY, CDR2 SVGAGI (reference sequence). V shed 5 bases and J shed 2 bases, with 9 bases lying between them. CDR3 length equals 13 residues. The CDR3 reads CASSLTENYGYTF. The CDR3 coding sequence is TGTGCCAGCAGTCTGACTGAGAACTATGGCTACACCTTC.

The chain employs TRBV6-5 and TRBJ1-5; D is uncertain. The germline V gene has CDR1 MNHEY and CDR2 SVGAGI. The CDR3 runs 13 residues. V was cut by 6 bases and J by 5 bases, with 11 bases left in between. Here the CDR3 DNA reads TGTGCCAGCAGGGAGGATCAGGATCAGCCCCAGCATTTT. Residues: CASREDQDQPQHF.

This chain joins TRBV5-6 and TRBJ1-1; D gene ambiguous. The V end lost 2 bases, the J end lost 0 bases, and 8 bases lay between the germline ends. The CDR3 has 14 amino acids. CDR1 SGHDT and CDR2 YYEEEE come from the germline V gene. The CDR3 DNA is TGTGCCAGCAGCTTCGGTCAGGTGAACACTGAAGCTTTCTTT. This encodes CASSFGQVNTEAFF.

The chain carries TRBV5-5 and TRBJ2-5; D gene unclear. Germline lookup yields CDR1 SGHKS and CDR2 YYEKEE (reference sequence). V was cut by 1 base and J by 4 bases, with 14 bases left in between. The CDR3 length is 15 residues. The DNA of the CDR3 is TGTGCCAGCAGCTTGTTGGCAGGCCTCGCAGAGACCCAGTACTTC. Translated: CASSLLAGLAETQYF.

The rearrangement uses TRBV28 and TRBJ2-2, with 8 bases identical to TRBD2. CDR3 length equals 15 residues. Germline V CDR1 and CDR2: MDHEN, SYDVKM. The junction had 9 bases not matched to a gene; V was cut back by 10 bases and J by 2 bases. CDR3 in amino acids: CATFRGGLNTGELFF. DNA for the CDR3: TGTGCCACCTTCCGCGGGGGGCTTAACACCGGGGAGCTGTTTTTT.

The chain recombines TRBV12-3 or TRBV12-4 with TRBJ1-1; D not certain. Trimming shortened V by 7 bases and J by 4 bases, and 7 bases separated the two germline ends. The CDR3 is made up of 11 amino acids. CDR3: CASTQATEAFF. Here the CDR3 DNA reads TGTGCCAGCACCCAGGCCACTGAAGCTTTCTTT.